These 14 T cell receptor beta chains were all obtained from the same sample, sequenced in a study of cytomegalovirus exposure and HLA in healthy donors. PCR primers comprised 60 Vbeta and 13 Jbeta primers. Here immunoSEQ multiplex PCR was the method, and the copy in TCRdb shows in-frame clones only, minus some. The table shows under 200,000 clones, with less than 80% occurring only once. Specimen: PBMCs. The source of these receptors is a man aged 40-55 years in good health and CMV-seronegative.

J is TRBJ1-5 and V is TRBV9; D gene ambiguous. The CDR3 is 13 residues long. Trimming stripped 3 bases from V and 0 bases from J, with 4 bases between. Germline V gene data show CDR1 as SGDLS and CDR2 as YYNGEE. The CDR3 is CASSASSNQPQHF. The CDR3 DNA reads TGTGCCAGCAGCGCGAGTAGCAATCAGCCCCAGCATTTT.

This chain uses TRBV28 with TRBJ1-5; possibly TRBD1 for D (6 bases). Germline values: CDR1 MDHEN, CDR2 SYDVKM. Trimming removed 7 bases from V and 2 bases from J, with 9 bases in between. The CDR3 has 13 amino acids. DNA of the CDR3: TGTGCCAGCAAACAGGGTGGCAATCAGCCCCAGCATTTT. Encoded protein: CASKQGGNQPQHF.

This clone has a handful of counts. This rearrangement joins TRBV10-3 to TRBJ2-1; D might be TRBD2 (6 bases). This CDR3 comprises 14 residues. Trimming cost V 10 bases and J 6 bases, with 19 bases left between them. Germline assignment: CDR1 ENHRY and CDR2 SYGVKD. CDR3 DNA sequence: TGTGCCACCTCGCTGACCGAGGAGGGCAATGAGCAGTTCTTC. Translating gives CATSLTEEGNEQFF.

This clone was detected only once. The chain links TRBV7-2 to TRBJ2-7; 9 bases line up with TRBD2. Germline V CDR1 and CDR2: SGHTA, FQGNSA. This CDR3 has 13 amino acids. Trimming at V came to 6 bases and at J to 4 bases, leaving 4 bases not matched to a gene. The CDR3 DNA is TGTGCCAGCAGGGCTAGCGGGATTTACGAGCAGTACTTC. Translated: CASRASGIYEQYF.

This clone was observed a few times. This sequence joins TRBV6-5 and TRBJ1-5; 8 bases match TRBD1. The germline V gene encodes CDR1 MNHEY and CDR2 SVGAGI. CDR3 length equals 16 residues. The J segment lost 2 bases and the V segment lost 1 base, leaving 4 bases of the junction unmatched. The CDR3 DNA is TGTGCCAGCAGTTACTTCCCGGACAGGGGCAATCAGCCCCAGCATTTT. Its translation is CASSYFPDRGNQPQHF.

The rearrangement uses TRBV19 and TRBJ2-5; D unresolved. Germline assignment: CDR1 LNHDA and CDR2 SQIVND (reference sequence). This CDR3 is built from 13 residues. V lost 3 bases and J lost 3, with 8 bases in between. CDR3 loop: CASSMLEKETQYF. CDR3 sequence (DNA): TGTGCCAGTAGTATGTTGGAGAAAGAGACCCAGTACTTC. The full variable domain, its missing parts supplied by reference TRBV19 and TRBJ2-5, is DGGITQSPKYLFRKEGQNVTLSCEQNLNHDAMYWYRQDPGQGLRLIYYSQIVNDFQKGDIAEGYSVSREKKESFPLTVTSAQKNPTAFYLCASSMLEKETQYFGPGTRLLVL.

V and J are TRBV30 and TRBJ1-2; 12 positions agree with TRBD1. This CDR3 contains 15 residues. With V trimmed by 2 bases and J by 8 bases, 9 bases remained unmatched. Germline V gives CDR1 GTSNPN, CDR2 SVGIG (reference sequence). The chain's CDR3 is CAWSSTGTGGEGYTF. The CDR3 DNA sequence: TGTGCCTGGAGTTCAACCGGGACAGGGGGCGAAGGCTACACCTTC.

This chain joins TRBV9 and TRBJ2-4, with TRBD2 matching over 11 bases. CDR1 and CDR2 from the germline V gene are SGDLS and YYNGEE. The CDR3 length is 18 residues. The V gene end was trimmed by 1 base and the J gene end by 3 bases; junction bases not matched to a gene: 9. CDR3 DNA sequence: TGTGCCAGCAGCGTAACTAGCGGGAGCGGAGGAGTCAAAAACATTCAGTACTTC. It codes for CASSVTSGSGGVKNIQYF.

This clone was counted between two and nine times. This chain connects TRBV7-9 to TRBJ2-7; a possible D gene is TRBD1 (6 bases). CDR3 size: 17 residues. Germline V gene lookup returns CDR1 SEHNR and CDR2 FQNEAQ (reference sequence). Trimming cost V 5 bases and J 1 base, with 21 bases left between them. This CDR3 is CASSQSGQIKSSYEQYF. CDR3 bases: TGTGCCAGCAGCCAATCTGGACAGATAAAAAGTTCCTACGAGCAGTACTTC.

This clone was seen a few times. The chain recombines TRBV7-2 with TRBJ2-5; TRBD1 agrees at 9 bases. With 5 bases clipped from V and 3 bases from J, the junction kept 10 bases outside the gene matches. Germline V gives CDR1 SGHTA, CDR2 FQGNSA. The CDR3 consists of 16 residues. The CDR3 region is CASSKPRGQGEETQYF. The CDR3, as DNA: TGTGCCAGCAGCAAACCGAGGGGACAGGGAGAAGAGACCCAGTACTTC.

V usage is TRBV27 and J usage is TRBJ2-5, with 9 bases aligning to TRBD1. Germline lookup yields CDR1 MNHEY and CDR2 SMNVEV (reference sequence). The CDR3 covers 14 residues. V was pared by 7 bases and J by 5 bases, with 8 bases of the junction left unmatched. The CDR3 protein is CASTQTGGSETQYF. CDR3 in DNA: TGTGCCAGCACCCAGACAGGGGGGTCGGAGACCCAGTACTTC.

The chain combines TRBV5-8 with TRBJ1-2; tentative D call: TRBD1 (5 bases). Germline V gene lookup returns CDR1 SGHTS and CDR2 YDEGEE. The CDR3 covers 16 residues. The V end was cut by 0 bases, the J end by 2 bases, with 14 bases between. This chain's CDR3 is CASSLGTPRPNYGYTF. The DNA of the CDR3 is TGTGCCAGCAGCTTGGGGACACCTCGCCCCAACTATGGCTACACCTTC. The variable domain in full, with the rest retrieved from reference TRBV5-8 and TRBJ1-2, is EAGVTQSPTHLIKTRGQQATLRCSPISGHTSVYWYQQALGLGLQFLLWYDEGEERNRGNFPPRFSGRQFPNYSSELNVNALELEDSALYLCASSLGTPRPNYGYTFGSGTRLTVV.

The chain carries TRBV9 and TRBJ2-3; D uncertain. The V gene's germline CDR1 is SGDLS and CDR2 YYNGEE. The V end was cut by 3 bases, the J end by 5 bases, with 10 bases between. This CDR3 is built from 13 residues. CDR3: CASSANTLDTQYF. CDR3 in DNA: TGTGCCAGCAGCGCTAATACCTTAGATACGCAGTATTTT.

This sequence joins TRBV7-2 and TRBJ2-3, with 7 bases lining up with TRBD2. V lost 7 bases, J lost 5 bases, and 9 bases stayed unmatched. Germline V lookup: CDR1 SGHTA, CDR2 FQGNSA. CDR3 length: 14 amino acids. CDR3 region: CASTSGGYKDTQYF. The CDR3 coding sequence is TGTGCCAGCACCTCCGGGGGGTATAAAGATACGCAGTATTTT.